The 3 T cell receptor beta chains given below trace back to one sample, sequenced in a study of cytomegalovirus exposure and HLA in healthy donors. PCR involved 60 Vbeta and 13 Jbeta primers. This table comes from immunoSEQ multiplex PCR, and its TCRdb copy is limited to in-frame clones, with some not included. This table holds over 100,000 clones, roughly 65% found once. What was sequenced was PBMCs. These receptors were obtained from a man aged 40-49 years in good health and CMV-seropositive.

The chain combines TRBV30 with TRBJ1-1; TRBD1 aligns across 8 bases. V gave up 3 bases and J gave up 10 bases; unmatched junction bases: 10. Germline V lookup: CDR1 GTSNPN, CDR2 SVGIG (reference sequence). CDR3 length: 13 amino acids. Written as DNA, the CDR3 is TGTGCCTGGAGGTGGAGCAGGGGGCAGAGAGCTTTCTTT. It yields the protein CAWRWSRGQRAFF.

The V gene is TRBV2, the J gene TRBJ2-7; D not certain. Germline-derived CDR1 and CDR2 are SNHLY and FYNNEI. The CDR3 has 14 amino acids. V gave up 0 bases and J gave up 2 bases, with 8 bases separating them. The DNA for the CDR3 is TGTGCCAGCAGTGAAGCGCTTGCGGCCTACGAGCAGTACTTC. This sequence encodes CASSEALAAYEQYF.

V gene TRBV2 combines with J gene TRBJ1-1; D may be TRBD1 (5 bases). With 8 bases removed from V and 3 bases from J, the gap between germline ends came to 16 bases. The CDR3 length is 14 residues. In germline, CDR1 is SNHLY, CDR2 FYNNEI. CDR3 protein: CASRLEAGDTEAFF. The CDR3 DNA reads TGTGCCAGCCGATTGGAGGCGGGGGACACTGAAGCTTTCTTT.